Listed below are T cell receptor beta chains from one sample, sequenced in a study of early T cells in non-severe SARS-CoV-2 infection. TCRdb passed the 5' RACE reads through MiXCR, listing each CDR3 protein once. The sample has around 50,000 distinct CDR3 sequences, approximately 12% seen once; the top ten hold roughly 3.1%. The sequencing input was whole blood. The receptors were gathered from an adult who was a healthcare worker with PCR-confirmed SARS-CoV-2 infection or an uninfected control (not recorded which). Both conserved end residues are part of each CDR3. Fields, in order: clone size, D gene, V gene, J gene, CDR3 length, CDR3 protein, CDR3 DNA. The D gene is left open where the match is weak. Size is stated for part of the rows, as once, few or many counts, or as a class when the clone is expanded.

NA	NA	TRBV5-1	TRBJ2-2	14	CATNDSPNTGELFF	TGCGCCACCAATGACAGCCCGAACACCGGGGAGCTGTTTTTT
NA	TRBD1	TRBV5-1	TRBJ2-1	15	CASSRPETGMYEQFF	TGCGCCAGCAGCCGCCCGGAGACAGGGATGTACGAGCAGTTCTTC
many	TRBD2	TRBV12-3/TRBV12-4	TRBJ2-1	15	CASSHTSGDYNEQFF	TGTGCCAGCAGCCATACTAGCGGAGATTACAATGAGCAGTTCTTC
few	TRBD1	TRBV7-9	TRBJ1-4	15	CASSFLQGGNEKLFF	TGTGCCAGCAGCTTCCTACAGGGGGGGAATGAAAAACTGTTTTTT
many	TRBD1	TRBV27	TRBJ2-7	14	CASSFTGARIEQYF	TGTGCCAGCAGTTTTACAGGGGCGCGAATAGAGCAGTACTTC
many	TRBD1	TRBV29-1	TRBJ2-7	15	CSVVTRDREFNEQYF	TGCAGCGTAGTCACTCGGGACAGGGAATTCAACGAGCAGTACTTC
few	TRBD1	TRBV29-1	TRBJ2-3	15	CSVRQGASSTDTQYF	TGCAGCGTCCGACAGGGGGCCTCTAGCACAGATACGCAGTATTTT
many	NA	TRBV14	TRBJ1-3	13	CASSQAGENTIYF	TGTGCCAGCAGCCAAGCAGGGGAAAACACCATATATTTT
few	NA	TRBV7-6	TRBJ1-3	16	CASSLDGAFGGNTIYF	TGTGCCAGCAGCTTAGATGGGGCGTTCGGTGGAAACACCATATATTTT
many	TRBD1	TRBV5-4	TRBJ2-7	13	CASRTDRGYEQYF	TGTGCCAGCAGAACGGACAGGGGCTACGAGCAGTACTTC
many	TRBD2	TRBV12-3/TRBV12-4	TRBJ2-1	14	CASSWGGSRNEQFF	TGTGCCAGCAGTTGGGGCGGGAGTAGGAATGAGCAGTTCTTC
many	NA	TRBV7-3	TRBJ2-3	13	CASSLISRDTQYF	TGTGCCAGCAGCTTAATCTCCCGAGATACGCAGTATTTT
few	NA	TRBV28	TRBJ1-2	15	CASSLEVPANYGYTF	TGTGCCAGCAGTTTAGAGGTACCAGCTAACTATGGCTACACCTTC
NA	NA	TRBV14	TRBJ1-2	13	CASSQGGKGGYTF	TGTGCCAGCAGCCAAGGGGGAAAAGGAGGCTACACCTTC
NA	NA	TRBV3-1	TRBJ1-5	13	CASSPGPGQPQHF	TGTGCCAGCAGCCCCGGCCCGGGACAGCCCCAGCATTTT
few	NA	TRBV12-3/TRBV12-4	TRBJ1-2	14	CASSSHDRPYSYTF	TGTGCCAGCAGTTCCCACGACAGGCCCTACAGCTACACCTTC
medium-sized	NA	TRBV7-9	TRBJ1-2	16	CASSPNAGPANYGYTF	TGTGCCAGCAGCCCAAACGCGGGTCCAGCTAACTATGGCTACACCTTC